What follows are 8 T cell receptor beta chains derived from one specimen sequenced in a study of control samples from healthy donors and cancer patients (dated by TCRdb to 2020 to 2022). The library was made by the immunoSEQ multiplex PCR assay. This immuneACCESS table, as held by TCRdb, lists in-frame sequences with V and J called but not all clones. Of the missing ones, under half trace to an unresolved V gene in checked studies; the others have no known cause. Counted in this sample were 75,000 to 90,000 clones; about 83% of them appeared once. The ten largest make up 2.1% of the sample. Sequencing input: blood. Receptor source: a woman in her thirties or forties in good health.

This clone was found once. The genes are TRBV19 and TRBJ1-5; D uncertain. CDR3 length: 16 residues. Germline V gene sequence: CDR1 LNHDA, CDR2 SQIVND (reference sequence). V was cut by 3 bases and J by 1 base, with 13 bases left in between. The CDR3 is CASSMIGQFSNQPQHF. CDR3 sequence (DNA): TGTGCCAGTAGTATGATTGGCCAGTTCAGCAATCAGCCCCAGCATTTT.

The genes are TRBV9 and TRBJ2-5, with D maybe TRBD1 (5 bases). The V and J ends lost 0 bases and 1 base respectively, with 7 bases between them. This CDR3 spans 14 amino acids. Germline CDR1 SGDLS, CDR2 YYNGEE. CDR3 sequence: CASSVAQGQETQYF. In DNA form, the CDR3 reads TGTGCCAGCAGCGTAGCCCAGGGCCAAGAGACCCAGTACTTC.

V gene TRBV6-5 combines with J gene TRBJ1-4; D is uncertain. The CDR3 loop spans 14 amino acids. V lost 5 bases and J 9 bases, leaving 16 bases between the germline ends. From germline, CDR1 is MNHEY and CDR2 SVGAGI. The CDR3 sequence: CASSPAAPSKKLFF. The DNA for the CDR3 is TGTGCCAGCAGTCCAGCGGCCCCGTCGAAAAAACTGTTTTTT.

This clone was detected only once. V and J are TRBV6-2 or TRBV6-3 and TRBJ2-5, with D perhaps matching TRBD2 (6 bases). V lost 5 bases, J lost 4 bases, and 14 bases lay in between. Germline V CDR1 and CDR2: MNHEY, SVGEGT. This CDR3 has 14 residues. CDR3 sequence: CASSQTRRVETQYF. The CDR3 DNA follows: TGTGCCAGCAGTCAGACTAGGCGGGTAGAGACCCAGTACTTC.

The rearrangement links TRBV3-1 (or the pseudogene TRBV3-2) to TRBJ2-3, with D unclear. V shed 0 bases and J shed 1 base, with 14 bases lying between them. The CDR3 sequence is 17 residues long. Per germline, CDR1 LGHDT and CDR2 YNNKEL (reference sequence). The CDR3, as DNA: TGTGCCAGCAGCCAAGATTTTATGGACCCCTGCACAGATACGCAGTATTTT. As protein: CASSQDFMDPCTDTQYF.

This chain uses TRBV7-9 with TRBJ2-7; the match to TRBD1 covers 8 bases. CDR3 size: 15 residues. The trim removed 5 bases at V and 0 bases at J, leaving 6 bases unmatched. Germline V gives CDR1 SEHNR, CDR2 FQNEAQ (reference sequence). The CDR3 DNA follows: TGTGCCAGCAGCCCCGGACAGGGTTTCTCCTACGAGCAGTACTTC. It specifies CASSPGQGFSYEQYF.

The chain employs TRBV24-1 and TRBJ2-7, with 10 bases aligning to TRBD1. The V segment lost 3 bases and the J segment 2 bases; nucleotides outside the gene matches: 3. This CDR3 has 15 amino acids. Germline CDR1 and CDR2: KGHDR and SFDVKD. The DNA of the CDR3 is TGTGCCACCAGTGATCCGGGACAGGGGACCTACGAGCAGTACTTC. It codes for CATSDPGQGTYEQYF.

The CDR3 region is CASSYERDRFYPSSGNTIYF. The CDR3 region has the DNA TGTGCCAGCAGCTATGAGAGGGACAGATTTTACCCCTCCTCTGGAAACACCATATATTTT. The chain couples TRBV5-4 to TRBJ1-3, with 7 positions matching TRBD1. The germline gives CDR1 SGHNT, CDR2 YYREEE (reference sequence). The CDR3 runs to 20 residues. The junction had 18 bases not matched to a gene; V was cut back by 3 bases and J by 0 bases.